This T cell receptor beta chain comes out of a study of cytomegalovirus exposure and HLA in healthy donors. Researchers ran the PCR with 60 Vbeta and 13 Jbeta primers. Generated by immunoSEQ multiplex PCR, the TCRdb table keeps only in-frame clones and is missing some. This repertoire shows just under 95,000 clones, 84% found once; its top ten account for 5.6%. This CDR3 is 14 amino acids long. The trim removed 2 bases at V and 3 bases at J, leaving 4 bases unmatched. CDR1 SGHRS and CDR2 YFSETQ come from the germline V gene. The chain carries TRBV5-1 and TRBJ2-7, with 8 bases identical to TRBD1. This TCR was recovered from a woman younger than 30 in good health and CMV-seropositive. Sequencing was performed on PBMCs. The CDR3 DNA is TGCGCCAGCAGCTTCGAGGGGACAGGCTACGAGCAGTACTTC. It yields the protein CASSFEGTGYEQYF. Based on the CDR3 plus reference TRBV5-1 and TRBJ2-7, the full variable domain is KAGVTQTPRYLIKTRGQQVTLSCSPISGHRSVSWYQQTPGQGLQFLFEYFSETQRNKGNFPGRFSGRQFSNSRSEMNVSTLELGDSALYLCASSFEGTGYEQYFGPGTRLTVT.